This T cell receptor beta chain was captured by sequencing in a study of OX40 agonist ivuxolimab in advanced cancers. Regarding the study as a whole: A proportion of nonresponders additionally exhibited low normalized T-cell clonal expansion.

The germline V gene encodes CDR1 MNHNY and CDR2 SVGAGI (reference sequence). The CDR3 has 16 amino acids. The J segment lost 5 bases and the V segment lost 5 bases, leaving 12 bases of the junction unmatched. Using immunoSEQ multiplex PCR, the repertoire was profiled, and TCRdb retains in-frame clones only, with some absent. The table has approximately 28,000 clones, about 82% seen once. This clone appeared once. Its matching antigen is unknown. Source: CD4+ or CD8+ T cells sorted from blood, taken in a trial of the OX40 agonist ivuxolimab. This rearrangement joins TRBV6-6 to TRBJ2-5; TRBD1 aligns across 9 bases. The sequence was obtained from an adult with an advanced solid tumor such as melanoma, head and neck, liver or kidney cancer. The CDR3 nucleotides are TGTGCCAGCAGTCAATCGAGGACAGGGGCGGTGGAGACCCAGTACTTC. Translating gives CASSQSRTGAVETQYF.